The TCR beta chain under discussion was sequenced for a study of blood T cell repertoires in COVID-19. Looking at the study overall: The cDNA or gDNA used as material had been derived from T cells, B-cell-depleted T cells, or PBMCs.

CDR1 LNHDA and CDR2 SQIVND come from the germline V gene (reference sequence). The CDR3 loop spans 13 amino acids. Participant age was roughly 18 to 95 years, and participants resided in roughly 25 US areas. Cohort allocation depended upon clinical history that participants reported. A word on this clone: At one of its ends the junction is not consistent with the germline gene, which may arise from a read error.

Using immunoSEQ multiplex PCR, the repertoire was profiled, and TCRdb retains in-frame clones only, with some absent. The table has about 170,000 clones, 89% seen once. The origin of this receptor is a woman aged 18-35 years who had recovered from COVID-19. This chain joins TRBV19 and TRBJ2-1; D may be TRBD2 (5 bases). Sequenced: PBMCs or T cells enriched from blood (not recorded which). The CDR3 protein is CASSPRERNEQFF. The CDR3 DNA sequence: TGTGCCAGTAGTCCGCGCGAGCGGAATGAACAGTTCTTC.